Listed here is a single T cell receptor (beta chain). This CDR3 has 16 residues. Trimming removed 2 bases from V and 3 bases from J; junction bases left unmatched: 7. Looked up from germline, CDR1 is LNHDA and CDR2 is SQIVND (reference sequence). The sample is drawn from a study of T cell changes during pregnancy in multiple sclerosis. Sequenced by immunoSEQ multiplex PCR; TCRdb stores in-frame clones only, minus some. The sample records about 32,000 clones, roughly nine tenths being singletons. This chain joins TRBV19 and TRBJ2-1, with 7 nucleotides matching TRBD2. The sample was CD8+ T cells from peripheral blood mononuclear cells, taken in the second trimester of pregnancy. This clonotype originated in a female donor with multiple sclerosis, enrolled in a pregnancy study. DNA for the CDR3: TGTGCCAGTAGTATATCTAGCGGAGCTCGCTACAATGAGCAGTTCTTC. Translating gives CASSISSGARYNEQFF.